Presented here are 6 T cell receptor beta chains from one specimen sequenced in a study of shared clonotypes between healthy human individuals. Profiling relied on immunoSEQ multiplex PCR, and the TCRdb table lists in-frame clones only, not all of them. The table shows about 2.4 million clones, with 93% occurring only once. The sequenced material came from naive CD4+ T cells from PBMCs. Subset described: CD45RA+ positively selected. All receptors come from a man aged 18 to 30 in good health. Some clones in this sample may be carry-over from other donors' samples.

The genes are TRBV7-2 and TRBJ2-7; D might be TRBD1 or TRBD2, each matching 6 bases. Germline-derived CDR1 and CDR2 are SGHTA and FQGNSA. Trimming left V 1 base short and J 4 bases short, with 14 bases between. The CDR3 runs to 15 residues. CDR3 in amino acids: CASSLGSGGGYEQYF. The CDR3 DNA reads TGTGCCAGCAGCTTAGGATCCGGGGGCGGGTACGAGCAGTACTTC.

About this clone itself: Germline is not matched at one junction end, which may reflect a read error. The chain has TRBV25-1 and TRBJ2-3, with 10 bases matching TRBD2. The CDR3 is 14 residues long. Germline CDR1 MGHDK, CDR2 SYGVNS. The CDR3, as DNA: TGTGCCACCAGTATAGCGGGAGGAACAGATACGCAGTATTTT. Translated, it gives CATSIAGGTDTQYF.

The chain is built from TRBV28 and TRBJ1-3, with a tentative D call TRBD1 (5 bases). Trimming cost V 3 bases and J 4 bases, with 16 bases left between them. The CDR3 spans 16 residues. Germline CDR1 is MDHEN and CDR2 is SYDVKM. CDR3 bases: TGTGCCAGCAGTTTGGTGGGACGTCTCCTAGGAAACACCATATATTTT. Protein sequence: CASSLVGRLLGNTIYF.

The CDR3 bases are TGTGCCAGCAGCTTGCGCCCAGGGGATGAAAAACTGTTTTTT. Translating it yields CASSLRPGDEKLFF. The chain employs TRBV5-5 and TRBJ1-4; D possibly corresponds to TRBD1 (6 bases). The CDR3 loop spans 14 amino acids. The V gene's germline CDR1 is SGHKS and CDR2 YYEKEE (reference sequence). Between the trimmed V and J ends, which lost 1 base and 6 bases, there was a span of 10 bases.

The rearrangement links TRBV28 to TRBJ2-2, with a tentative D call TRBD1 (6 bases). The germline V gene has CDR1 MDHEN and CDR2 SYDVKM. This CDR3 region has 16 residues. Trimming shortened V by 3 bases and J by 0 bases, and 11 bases separated the two germline ends. The CDR3 coding sequence is TGTGCCAGCAGTTTCCGCGACAGGACGAACACCGGGGAGCTGTTTTTT. This codes for CASSFRDRTNTGELFF.

The V call is TRBV2, the J call TRBJ1-1; 9 nucleotides agree with TRBD1. J gave up 7 bases and V 7 bases, and 7 bases lay outside the gene matches. The CDR3 covers 13 residues. Germline V gene data show CDR1 as SNHLY and CDR2 as FYNNEI. The CDR3 nucleotides read TGTGCCAGCAAACAGGGGGCAAGGGGTGAAGCTTTCTTT. Translating gives CASKQGARGEAFF.